This T cell receptor (beta chain) was captured in a study of shared clonotypes between healthy human individuals. Study-level results: Sharing across four donors was highest in naive CD4 (roughly 5%) and lowest in memory CD8 (approximately 0.4%). Rarefaction demonstrated incomplete sorted-subset sequencing despite large depth.

Germline V gene data show CDR1 as SGHAT and CDR2 as FQNNGV. The CDR3 extends over 18 amino acids. V dropped 5 bases and J dropped 3; count of bases not matched to a gene: 14. Only in-frame clones appear in the TCRdb table, and some are missing; sequencing was by immunoSEQ multiplex PCR. The repertoire holds over 850,000 clones, with 75% to 80% as singletons. With respect to this clone: Antigen specificity is unknown.

The sample consisted of memory CD4+ T cells from PBMCs. Subset defined: CD45RA-negative fraction. The TCR originated in a man between 18 and 35 years old in good health. Some clones in this sample may be carry-over from other donors' samples. The chain carries TRBV11-2 and TRBJ2-1, with 9 bases lining up with TRBD2. The CDR3, as DNA: TGTGCCAGCAGCCCGAGTATGACTAGCGGTTCGAACTACAATGAGCAGTTCTTC. It yields the protein CASSPSMTSGSNYNEQFF. The whole variable domain, filled in from reference TRBV11-2 and TRBJ2-1, reads EAGVAQSPRYKIIEKRQSVAFWCNPISGHATLYWYQQILGQGPKLLIQFQNNGVVDDSQLPKDRFSAERLKGVDSTLKIQPAKLEDSAVYLCASSPSMTSGSNYNEQFFGPGTRLTVL.